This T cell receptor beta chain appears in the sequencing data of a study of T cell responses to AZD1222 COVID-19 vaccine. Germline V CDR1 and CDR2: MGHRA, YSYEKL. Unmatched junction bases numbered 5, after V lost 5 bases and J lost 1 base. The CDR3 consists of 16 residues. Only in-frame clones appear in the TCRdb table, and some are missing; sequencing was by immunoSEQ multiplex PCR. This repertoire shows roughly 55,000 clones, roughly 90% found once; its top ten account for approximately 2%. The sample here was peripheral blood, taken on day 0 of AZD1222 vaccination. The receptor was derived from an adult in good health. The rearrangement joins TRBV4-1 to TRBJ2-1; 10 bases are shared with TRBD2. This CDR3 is CASSYGLAASYNEQFF. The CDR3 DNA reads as TGCGCCAGCAGCTATGGACTAGCGGCTTCCTACAATGAGCAGTTCTTC.